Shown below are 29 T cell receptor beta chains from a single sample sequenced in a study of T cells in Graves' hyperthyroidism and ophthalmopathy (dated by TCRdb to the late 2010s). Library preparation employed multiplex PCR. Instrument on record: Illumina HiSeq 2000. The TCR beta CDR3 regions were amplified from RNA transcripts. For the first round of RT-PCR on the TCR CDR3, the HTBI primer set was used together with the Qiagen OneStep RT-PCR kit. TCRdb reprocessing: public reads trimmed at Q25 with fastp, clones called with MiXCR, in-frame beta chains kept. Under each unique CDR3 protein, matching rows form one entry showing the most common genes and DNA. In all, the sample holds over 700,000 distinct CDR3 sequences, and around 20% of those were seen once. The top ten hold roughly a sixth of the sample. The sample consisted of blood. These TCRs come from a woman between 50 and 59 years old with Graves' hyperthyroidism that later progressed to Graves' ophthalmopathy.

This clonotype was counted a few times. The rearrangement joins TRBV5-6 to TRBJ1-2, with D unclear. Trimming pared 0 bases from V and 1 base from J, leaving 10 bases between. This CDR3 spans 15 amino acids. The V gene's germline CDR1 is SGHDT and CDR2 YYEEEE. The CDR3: CASSLGTFLNYGYTF. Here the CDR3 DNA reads TGTGCCAGCAGCTTGGGGACCTTCCTTAACTATGGCTACACCTTC.

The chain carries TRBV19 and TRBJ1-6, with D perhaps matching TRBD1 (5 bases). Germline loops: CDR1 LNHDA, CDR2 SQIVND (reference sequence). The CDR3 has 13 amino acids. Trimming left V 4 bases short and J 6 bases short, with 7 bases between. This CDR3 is CASSTDSNSPLHF. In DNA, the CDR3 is TGTGCCAGTAGTACAGACAGTAATTCACCCCTCCACTTT.

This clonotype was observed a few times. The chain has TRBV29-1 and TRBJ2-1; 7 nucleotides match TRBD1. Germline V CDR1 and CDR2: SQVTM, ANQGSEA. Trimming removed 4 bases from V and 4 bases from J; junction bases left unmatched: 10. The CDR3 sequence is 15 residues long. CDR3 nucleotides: TGCAGCGTTGCTCAAGACAGGGAGCTATACAATGAGCAGTTCTTC. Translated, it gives CSVAQDRELYNEQFF.

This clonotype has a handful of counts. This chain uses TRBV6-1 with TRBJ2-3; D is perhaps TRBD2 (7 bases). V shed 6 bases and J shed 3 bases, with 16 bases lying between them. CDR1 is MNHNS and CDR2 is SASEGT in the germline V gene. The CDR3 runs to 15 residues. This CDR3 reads CASSWGGSRTDTQYF. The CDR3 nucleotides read TGTGCCAGCAGCTGGGGGGGCTCAAGGACAGATACGCAGTATTTT.

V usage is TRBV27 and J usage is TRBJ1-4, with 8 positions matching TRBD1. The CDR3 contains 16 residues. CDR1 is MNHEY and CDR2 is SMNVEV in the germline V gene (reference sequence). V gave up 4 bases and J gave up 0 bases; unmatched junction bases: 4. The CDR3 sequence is CASSSGGVPTNEKLFF. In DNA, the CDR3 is TGTGCCAGCAGTTCAGGGGGCGTCCCAACTAATGAAAAACTGTTTTTT.

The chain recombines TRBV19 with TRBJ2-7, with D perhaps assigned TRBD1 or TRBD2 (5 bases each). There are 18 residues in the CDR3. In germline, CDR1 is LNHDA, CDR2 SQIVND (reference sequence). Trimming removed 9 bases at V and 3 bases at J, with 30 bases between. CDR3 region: CASSQSTGAALGLYEQYF. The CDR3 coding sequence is TGTGCCAGCTCCCAATCCACCGGGGCAGCCCTGGGGCTCTACGAGCAGTACTTC.

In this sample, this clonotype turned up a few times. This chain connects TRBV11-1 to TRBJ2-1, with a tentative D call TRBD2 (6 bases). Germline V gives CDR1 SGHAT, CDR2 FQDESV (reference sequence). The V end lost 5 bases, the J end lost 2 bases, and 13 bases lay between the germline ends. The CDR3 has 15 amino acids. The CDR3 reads CASSPQTRTYNEQFF. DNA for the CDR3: TGTGCCAGCAGCCCCCAGACTAGGACCTACAATGAGCAGTTCTTC.

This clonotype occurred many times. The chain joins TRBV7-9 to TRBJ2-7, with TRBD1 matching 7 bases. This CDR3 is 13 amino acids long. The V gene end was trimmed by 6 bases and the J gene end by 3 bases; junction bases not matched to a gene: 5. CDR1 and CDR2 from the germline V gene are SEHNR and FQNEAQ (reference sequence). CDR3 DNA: TGTGCCAGCAGTCAACAGGGGTACTACGAGCAGTACTTC. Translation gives CASSQQGYYEQYF.

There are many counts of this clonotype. The CDR3 loop reads CASSYSMTGNTEAFF. CDR3 coding DNA: TGTGCCAGCAGTTACTCGATGACGGGGAACACTGAAGCTTTCTTT. The chain is built from TRBV6-5 and TRBJ1-1; the D is unclear. There are 15 residues in the CDR3. Between the trimmed V and J ends, which lost 0 bases and 1 base, there was a span of 9 bases. Germline CDR1 and CDR2: MNHEY and SVGAGI.

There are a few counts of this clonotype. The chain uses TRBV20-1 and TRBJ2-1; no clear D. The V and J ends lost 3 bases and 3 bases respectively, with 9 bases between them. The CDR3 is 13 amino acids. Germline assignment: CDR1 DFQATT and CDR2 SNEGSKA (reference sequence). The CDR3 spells CSASLSSYNEQFF. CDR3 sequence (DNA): TGCAGTGCTAGCTTATCCAGCTACAATGAGCAGTTCTTC.

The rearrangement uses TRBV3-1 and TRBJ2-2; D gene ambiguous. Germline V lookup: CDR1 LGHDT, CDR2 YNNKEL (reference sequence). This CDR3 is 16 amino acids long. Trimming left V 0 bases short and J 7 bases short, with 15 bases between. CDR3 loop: CASSQDLKGWVGELFF. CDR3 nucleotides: TGTGCCAGCAGCCAAGATCTAAAAGGTTGGGTCGGGGAGCTGTTTTTT.

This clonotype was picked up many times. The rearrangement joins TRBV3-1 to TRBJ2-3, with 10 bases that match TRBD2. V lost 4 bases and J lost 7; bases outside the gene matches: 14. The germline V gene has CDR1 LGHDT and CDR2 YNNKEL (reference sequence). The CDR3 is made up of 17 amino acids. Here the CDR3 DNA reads TGTGCCAGCAGCCCCTCGGGGGGAGCGGGGGGGCTAAATACGCAGTATTTT. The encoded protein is CASSPSGGAGGLNTQYF.

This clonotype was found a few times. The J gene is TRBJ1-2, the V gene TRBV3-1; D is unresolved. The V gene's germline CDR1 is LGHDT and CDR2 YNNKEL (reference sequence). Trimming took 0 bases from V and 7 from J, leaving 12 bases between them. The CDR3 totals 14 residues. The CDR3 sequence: CASSQDWVSSGYTF. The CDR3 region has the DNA TGTGCCAGCAGCCAAGATTGGGTTAGTTCTGGCTACACCTTC.

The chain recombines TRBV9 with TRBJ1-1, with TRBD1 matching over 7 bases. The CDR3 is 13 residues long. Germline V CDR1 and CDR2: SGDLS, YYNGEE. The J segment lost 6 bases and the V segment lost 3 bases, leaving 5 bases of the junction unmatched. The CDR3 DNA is TGTGCCAGCAGCGGCCCAGGGGGTCCTGAAGCTTTCTTT. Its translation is CASSGPGGPEAFF.

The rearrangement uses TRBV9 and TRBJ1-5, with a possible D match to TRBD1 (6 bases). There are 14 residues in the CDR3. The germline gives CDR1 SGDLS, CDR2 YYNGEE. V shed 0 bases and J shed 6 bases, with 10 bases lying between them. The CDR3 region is CASSVGVGGQPQHF. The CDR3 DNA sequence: TGTGCCAGCAGCGTAGGGGTAGGGGGTCAGCCCCAGCATTTT.

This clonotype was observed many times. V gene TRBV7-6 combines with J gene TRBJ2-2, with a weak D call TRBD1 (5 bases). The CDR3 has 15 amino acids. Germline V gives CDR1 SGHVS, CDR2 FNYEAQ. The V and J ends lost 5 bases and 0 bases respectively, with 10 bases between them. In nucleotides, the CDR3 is TGTGCCAGCAGCCACGACAGAACGAACACCGGGGAGCTGTTTTTT. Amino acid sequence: CASSHDRTNTGELFF.

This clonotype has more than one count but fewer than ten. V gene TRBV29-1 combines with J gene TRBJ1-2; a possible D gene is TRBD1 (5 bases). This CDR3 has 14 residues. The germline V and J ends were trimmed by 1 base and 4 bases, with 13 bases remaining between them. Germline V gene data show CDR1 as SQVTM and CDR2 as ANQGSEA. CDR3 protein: CSVEALGDGYGYTF. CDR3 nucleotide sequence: TGCAGCGTTGAAGCTCTAGGGGACGGCTATGGCTACACCTTC.

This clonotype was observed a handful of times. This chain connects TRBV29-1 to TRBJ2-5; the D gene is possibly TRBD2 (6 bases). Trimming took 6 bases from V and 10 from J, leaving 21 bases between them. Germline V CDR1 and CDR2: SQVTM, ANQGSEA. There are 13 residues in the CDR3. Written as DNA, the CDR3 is TGCAGCGTGGCCCCGGAGGGGTTTGCGAGCCAGTACTTC. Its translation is CSVAPEGFASQYF. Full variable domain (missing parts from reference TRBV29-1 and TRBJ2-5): SAVISQKPSRDICQRGTSLTIQCQVDSQVTMMFWYRQQPGQSLTLIATANQGSEATYESGFVIDKFPISRPNLTFSTLTVSNMSPEDSSIYLCSVAPEGFASQYFGPGTRLLVL.

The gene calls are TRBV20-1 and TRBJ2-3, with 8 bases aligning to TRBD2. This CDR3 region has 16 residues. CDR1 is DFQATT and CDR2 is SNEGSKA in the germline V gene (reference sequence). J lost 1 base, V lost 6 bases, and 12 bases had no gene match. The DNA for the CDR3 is TGCAGTGCCAGCCGGGGGGGGATACTTCGCACAGATACGCAGTATTTT. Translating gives CSASRGGILRTDTQYF.

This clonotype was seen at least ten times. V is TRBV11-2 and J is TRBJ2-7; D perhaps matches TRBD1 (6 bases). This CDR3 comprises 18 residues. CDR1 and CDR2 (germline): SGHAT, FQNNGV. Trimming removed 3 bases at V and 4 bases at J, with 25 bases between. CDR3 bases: TGTGCCAGCAGCTTTCAAAACGCGTCGGACAGCAGATATTACGAGCAGTACTTC. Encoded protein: CASSFQNASDSRYYEQYF.

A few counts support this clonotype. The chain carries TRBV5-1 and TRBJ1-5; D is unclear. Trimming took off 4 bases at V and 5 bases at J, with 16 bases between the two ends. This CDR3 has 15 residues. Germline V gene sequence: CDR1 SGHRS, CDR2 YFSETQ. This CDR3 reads CASSPRGPPDQPQHF. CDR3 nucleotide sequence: TGCGCCAGCAGCCCCCGTGGACCCCCGGATCAGCCCCAGCATTTT.

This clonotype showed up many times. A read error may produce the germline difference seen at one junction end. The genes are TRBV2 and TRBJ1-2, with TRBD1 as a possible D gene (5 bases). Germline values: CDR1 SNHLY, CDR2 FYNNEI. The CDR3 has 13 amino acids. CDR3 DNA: TGTGCCAGCAGAGAAGCCAGGGCCTATGGCTACACCTTC. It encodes CASREARAYGYTF. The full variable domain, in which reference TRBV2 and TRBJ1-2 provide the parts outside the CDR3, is EPEVTQTPSHQVTQMGQEVILRCVPISNHLYFYWYRQILGQKVEFLVSFYNNEISEKSEIFDDQFSVERPDGSNFTLKIRSTKLEDSAMYFCASREARAYGYTFGSGTRLTVV.

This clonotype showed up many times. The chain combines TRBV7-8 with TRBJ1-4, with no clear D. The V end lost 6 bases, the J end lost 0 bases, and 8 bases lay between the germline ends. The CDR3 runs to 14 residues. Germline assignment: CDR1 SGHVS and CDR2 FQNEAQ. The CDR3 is CASRNTATNEKLFF. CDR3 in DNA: TGTGCCAGCAGGAACACTGCAACTAATGAAAAACTGTTTTTT.

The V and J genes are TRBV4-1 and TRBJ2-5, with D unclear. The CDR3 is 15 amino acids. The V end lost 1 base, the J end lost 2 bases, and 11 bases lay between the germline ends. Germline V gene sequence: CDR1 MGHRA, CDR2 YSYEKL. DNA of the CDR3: TGCGCCAGCAGCCAAGTTTTCTCGGAACAAGAGACCCAGTACTTC. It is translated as CASSQVFSEQETQYF.

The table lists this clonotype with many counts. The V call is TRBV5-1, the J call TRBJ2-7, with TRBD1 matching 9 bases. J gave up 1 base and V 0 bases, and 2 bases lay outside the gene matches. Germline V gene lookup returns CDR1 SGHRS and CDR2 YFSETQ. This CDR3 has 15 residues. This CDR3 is CASSLGGTGSYEQYF. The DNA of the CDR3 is TGCGCCAGCAGCTTGGGAGGGACAGGGTCCTACGAGCAGTACTTC. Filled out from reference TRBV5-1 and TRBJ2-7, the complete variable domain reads KAGVTQTPRYLIKTRGQQVTLSCSPISGHRSVSWYQQTPGQGLQFLFEYFSETQRNKGNFPGRFSGRQFSNSRSEMNVSTLELGDSALYLCASSLGGTGSYEQYFGPGTRLTVT.

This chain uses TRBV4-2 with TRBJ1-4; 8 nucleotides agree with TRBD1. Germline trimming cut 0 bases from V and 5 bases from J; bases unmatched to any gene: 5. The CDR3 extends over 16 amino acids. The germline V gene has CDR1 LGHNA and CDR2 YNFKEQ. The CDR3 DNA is TGTGCCAGCAGCCAAGAGCAGGGGGCCTTCAATGAAAAACTGTTTTTT. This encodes CASSQEQGAFNEKLFF.

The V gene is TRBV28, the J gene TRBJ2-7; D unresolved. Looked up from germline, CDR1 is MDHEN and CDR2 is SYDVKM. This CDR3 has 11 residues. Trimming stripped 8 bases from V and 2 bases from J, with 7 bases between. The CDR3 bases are TGTGCCAGCGGGCCGGCCTACGAGCAGTACTTC. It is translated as CASGPAYEQYF.

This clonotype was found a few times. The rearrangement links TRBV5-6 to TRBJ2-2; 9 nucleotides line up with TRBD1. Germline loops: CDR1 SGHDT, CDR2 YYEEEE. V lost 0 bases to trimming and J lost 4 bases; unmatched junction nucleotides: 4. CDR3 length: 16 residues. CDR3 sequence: CASSLEGTGTTGELFF. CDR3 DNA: TGTGCCAGCAGCTTGGAAGGGACAGGGACCACCGGGGAGCTGTTTTTT.

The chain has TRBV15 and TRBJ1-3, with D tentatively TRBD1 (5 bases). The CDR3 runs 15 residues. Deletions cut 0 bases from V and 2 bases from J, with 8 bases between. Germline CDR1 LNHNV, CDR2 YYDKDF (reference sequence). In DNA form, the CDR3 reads TGTGCCACCAGCAGAGATGCGACAGCTGGAAACACCATATATTTT. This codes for CATSRDATAGNTIYF.